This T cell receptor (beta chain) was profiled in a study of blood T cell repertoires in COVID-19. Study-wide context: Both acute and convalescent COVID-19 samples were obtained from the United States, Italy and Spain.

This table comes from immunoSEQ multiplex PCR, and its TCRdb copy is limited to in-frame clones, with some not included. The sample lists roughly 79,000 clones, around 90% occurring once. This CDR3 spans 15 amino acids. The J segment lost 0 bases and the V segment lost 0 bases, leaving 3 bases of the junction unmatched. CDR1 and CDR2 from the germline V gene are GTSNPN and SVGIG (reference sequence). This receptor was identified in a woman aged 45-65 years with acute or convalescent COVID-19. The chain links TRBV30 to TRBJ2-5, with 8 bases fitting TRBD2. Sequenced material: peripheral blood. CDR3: CAWSVAGDYQETQYF. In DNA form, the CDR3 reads TGTGCCTGGAGTGTAGCGGGAGACTACCAAGAGACCCAGTACTTC.